The clone carrying this T cell receptor beta chain was seen only a few times. The antigen is not known. CDR1 and CDR2 from the germline V gene are LGHNA and YSLEER. V lost 0 bases and J 3 bases, leaving 11 bases between the germline ends. The CDR3 is 15 amino acids. The treatment was: 19 received Ad26.COV2.S at low or high dose, single or two shots; a few received placebo; per-sample allocation not given. The samples were gathered on day 63 after the first injection of vaccine or placebo. Method: immunoSEQ multiplex PCR; TCRdb's copy keeps in-frame clones and lacks some. Of about 680,000 clones in the sample, more than 70% were seen once. This record belongs to a study of Ad26.COV2.S vaccination and SARS-CoV-2 variants. General observations from the study: Analytic work on TCR breadth and depth might have understated the full extent of total T cell responses.

The TCR comes from a person between 18 and 59 years old who received the Ad26.COV2.S COVID-19 vaccine or a placebo. J is TRBJ1-2 and V is TRBV4-3, with a possible D match to TRBD1 (5 bases). The sample in question was peripheral blood, obtained in a trial of Ad26.COV2.S vaccine versus placebo. The CDR3, as DNA: TGCGCCAGCAGCCAAGATTTGACAGAGTACTATGGCTACACCTTC. It translates to CASSQDLTEYYGYTF.